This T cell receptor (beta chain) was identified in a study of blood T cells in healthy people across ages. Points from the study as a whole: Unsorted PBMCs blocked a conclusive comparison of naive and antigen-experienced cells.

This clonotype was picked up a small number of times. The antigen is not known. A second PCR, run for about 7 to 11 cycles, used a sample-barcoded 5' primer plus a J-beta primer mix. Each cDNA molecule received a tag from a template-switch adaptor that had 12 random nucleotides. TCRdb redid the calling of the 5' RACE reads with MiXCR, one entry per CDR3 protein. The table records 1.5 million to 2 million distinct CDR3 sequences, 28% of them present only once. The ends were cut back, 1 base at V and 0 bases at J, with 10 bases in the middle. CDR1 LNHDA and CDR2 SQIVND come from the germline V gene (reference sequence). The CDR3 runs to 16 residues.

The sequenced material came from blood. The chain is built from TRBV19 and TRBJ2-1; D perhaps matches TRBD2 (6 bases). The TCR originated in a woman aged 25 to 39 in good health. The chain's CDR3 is CASSIALTSSYNEQFF. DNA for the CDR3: TGTGCCAGTAGTATAGCTTTGACTAGCTCCTACAATGAGCAGTTCTTC.